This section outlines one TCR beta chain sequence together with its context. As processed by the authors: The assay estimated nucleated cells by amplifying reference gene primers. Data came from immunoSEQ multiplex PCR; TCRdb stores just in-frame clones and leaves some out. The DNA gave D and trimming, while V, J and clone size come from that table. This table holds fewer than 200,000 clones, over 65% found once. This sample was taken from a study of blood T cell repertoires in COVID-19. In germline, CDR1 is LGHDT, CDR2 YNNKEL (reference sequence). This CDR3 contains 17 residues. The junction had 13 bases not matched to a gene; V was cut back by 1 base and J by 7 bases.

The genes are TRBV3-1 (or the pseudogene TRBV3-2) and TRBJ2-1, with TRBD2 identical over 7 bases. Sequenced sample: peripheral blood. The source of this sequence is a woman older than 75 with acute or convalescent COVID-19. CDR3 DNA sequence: TGTGCCAGCAGCCAAGCCCTAGGACTAGTGGGGGAGAATGAGCAGTTCTTC. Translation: CASSQALGLVGENEQFF.